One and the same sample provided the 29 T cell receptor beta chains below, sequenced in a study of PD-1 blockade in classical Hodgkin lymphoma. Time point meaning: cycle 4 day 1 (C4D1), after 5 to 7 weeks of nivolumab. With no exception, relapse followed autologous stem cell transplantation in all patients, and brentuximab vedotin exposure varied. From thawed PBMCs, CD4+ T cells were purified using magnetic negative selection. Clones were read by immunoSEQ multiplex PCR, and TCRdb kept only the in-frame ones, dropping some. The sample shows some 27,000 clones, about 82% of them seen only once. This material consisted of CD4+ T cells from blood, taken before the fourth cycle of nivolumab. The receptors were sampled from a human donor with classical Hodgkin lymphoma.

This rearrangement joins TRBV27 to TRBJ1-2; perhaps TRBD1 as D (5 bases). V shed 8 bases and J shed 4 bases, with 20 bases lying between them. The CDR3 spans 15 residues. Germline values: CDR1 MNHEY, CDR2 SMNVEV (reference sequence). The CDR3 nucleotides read TGTGCCAGCGGTCGGGGGGGAGCTAATTTCTATGGCTACACCTTC. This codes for CASGRGGANFYGYTF.

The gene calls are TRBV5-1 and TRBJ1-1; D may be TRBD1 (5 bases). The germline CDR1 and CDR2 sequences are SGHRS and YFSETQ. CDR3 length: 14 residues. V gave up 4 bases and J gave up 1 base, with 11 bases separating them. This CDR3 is CASSDQGGNTEAFF. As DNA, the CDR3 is TGCGCCAGCAGCGACCAGGGAGGGAACACTGAAGCTTTCTTT.

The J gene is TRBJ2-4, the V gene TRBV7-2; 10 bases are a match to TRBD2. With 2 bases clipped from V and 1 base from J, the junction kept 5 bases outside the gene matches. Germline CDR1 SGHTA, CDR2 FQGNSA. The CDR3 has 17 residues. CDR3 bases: TGTGCCAGCAGCTTAAGCGGGGGGGCCGGTGCCAAAAACATTCAGTACTTC. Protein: CASSLSGGAGAKNIQYF. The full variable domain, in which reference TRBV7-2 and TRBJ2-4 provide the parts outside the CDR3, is GAGVSQSPSNKVTEKGKDVELRCDPISGHTALYWYRQSLGQGLEFLIYFQGNSAPDKSGLPSDRFSAERTGGSVSTLTIQRTQQEDSAVYLCASSLSGGAGAKNIQYFGAGTRLSVL.

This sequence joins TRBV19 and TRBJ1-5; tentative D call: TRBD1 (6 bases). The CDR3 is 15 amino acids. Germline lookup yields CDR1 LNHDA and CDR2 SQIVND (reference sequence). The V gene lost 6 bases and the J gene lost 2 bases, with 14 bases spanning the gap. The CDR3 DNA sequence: TGTGCCAGTAGCCCCACAGGGACTCGCAATCAGCCCCAGCATTTT. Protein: CASSPTGTRNQPQHF.

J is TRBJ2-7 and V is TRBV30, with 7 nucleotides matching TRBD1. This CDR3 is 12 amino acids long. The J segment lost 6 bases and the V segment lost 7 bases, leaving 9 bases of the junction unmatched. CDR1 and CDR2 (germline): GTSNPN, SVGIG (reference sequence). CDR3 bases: TGTGCCTACTCCCGGGACAGTGTCGAGCAGTACTTC. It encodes CAYSRDSVEQYF. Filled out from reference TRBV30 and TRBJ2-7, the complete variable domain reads SQTIHQWPATLVQPVGSPLSLECTVEGTSNPNLYWYRQAAGRGLQLLFYSVGIGQISSEVPQNLSASRPQDRQFILSSKKLLLSDSGFYLCAYSRDSVEQYFGPGTRLTVT.

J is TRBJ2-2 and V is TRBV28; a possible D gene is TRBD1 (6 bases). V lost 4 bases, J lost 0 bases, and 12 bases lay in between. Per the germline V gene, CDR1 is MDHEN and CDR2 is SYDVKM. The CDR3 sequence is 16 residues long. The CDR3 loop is CASSSPGTTNTGELFF. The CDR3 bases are TGTGCCAGCAGTTCGCCCGGGACAACGAACACCGGGGAGCTGTTTTTT.

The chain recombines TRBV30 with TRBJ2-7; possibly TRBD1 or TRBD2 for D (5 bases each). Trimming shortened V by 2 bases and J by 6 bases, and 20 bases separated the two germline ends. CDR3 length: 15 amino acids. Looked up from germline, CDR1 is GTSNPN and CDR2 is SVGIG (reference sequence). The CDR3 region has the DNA TGTGCCTGGAGTATCCCCCCTCAGGATGGGGGCGAGCAGTACTTC. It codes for CAWSIPPQDGGEQYF.

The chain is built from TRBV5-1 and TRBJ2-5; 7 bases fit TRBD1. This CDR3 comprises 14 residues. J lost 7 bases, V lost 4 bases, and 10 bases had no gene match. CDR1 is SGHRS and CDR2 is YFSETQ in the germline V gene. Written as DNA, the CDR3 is TGCGCCAGCAGCCCCGGGACAGCGATAGTGACCCAGTACTTC. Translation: CASSPGTAIVTQYF.

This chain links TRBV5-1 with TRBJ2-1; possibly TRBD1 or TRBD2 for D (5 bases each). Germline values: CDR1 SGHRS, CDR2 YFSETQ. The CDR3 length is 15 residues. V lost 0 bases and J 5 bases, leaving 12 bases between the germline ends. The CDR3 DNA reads TGCGCCAGCAGCTTGGGAGGGGCTGGGGACAATGAGCAGTTCTTC. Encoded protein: CASSLGGAGDNEQFF.

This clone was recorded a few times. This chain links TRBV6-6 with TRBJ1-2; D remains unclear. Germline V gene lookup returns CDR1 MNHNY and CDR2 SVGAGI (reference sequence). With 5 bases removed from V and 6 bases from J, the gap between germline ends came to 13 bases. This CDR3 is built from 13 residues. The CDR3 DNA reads TGTGCCAGCAGTCCCCTAATTGGTGATGGCTACACCTTC. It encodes CASSPLIGDGYTF.

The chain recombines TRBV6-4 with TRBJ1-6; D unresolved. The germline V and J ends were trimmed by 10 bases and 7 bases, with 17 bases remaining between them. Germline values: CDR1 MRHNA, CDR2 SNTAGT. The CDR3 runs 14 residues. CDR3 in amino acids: CATDRVSQNSPLHF. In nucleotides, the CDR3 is TGTGCCACCGATCGGGTTAGTCAGAATTCACCCCTCCACTTT.

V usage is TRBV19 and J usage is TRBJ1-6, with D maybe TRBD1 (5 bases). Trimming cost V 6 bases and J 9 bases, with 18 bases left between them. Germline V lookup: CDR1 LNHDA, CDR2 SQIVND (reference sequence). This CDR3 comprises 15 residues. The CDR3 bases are TGTGCCAGTAGACCCGGGACCACCAGGCCTTCACCCCTCCACTTT. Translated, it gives CASRPGTTRPSPLHF.

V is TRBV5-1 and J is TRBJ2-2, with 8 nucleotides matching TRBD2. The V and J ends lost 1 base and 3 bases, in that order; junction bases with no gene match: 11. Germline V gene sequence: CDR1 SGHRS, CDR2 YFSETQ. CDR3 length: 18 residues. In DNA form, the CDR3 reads TGCGCCAGCAGCTTGCTTTCCGGTCAGCGGGGGCACACCGGGGAGCTGTTTTTT. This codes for CASSLLSGQRGHTGELFF.

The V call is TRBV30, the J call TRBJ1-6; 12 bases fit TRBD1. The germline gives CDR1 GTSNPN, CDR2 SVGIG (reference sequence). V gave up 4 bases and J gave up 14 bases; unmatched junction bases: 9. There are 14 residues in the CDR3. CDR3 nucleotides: TGTGCCTGGAACCGGGACAGGGGGCGGGGAACCCTCCACTTT. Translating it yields CAWNRDRGRGTLHF.

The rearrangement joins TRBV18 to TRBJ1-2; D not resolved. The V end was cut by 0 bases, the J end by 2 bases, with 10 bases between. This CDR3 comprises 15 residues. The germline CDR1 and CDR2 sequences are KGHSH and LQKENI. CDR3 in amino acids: CASSPPVGRNYGYTF. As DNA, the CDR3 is TGTGCCAGCTCACCACCAGTCGGGAGGAACTATGGCTACACCTTC.

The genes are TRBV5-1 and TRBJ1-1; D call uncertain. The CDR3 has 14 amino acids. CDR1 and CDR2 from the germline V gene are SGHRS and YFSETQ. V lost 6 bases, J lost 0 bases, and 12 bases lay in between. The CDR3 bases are TGCGCCAGCAAAGCCGGTGGGATGAACACTGAAGCTTTCTTT. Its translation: CASKAGGMNTEAFF.

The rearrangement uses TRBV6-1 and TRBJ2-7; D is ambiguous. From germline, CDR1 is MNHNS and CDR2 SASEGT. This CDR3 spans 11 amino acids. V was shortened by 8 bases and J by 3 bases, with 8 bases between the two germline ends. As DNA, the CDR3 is TGTGCCAGCCGAGTGGTCTACGAGCAGTACTTC. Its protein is CASRVVYEQYF.

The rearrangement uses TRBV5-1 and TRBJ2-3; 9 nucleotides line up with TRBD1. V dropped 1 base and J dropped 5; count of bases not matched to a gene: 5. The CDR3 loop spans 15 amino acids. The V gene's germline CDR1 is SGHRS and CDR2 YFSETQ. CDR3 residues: CASSLSGTGQDTQYF. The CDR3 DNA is TGCGCCAGCAGCTTGTCGGGGACAGGGCAAGATACGCAGTATTTT.

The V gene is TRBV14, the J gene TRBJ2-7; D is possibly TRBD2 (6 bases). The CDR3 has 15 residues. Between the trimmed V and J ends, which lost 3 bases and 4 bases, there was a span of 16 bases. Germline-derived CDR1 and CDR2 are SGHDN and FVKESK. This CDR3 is CASSQPGTVSYEQYF. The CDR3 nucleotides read TGTGCCAGCAGCCAGCCCGGGACTGTCTCGTACGAGCAGTACTTC.

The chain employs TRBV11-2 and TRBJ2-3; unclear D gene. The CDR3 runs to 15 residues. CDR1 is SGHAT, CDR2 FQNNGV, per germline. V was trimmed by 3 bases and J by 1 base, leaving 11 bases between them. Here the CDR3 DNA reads TGTGCCAGCAGCTTTGATAGCCACCGCACAGATACGCAGTATTTT. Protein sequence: CASSFDSHRTDTQYF.

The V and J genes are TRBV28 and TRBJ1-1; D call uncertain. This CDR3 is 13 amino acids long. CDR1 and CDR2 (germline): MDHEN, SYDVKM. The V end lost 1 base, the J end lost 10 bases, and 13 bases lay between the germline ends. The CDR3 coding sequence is TGTGCCAGCAGTTTATCCCCTTCAAGGGCAGCTTTCTTT. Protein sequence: CASSLSPSRAAFF.

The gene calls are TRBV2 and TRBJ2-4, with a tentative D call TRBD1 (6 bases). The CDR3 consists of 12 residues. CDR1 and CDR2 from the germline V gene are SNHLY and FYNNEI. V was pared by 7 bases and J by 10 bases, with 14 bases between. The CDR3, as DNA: TGTGCCAGCAACATCAGGGGCGGTATTCAGTACTTC. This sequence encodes CASNIRGGIQYF.

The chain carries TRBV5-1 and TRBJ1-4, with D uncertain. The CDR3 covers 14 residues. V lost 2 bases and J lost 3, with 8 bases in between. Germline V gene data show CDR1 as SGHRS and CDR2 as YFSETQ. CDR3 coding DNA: TGCGCCAGCAGCTTCAATGGGGCTAATGAAAAACTGTTTTTT. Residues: CASSFNGANEKLFF.

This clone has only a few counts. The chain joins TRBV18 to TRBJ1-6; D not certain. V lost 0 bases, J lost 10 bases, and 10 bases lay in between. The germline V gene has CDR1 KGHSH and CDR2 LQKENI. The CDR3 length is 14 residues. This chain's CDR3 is CASSPPDYRSPLHF. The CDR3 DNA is TGTGCCAGCTCACCACCCGACTATCGGTCACCCCTCCACTTT.

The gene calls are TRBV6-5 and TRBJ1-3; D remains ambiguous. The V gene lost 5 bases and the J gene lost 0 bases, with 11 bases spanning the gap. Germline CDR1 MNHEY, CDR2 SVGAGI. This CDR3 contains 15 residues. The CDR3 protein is CASSPLFGSGNTIYF. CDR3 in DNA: TGTGCCAGCAGTCCCTTGTTTGGCTCTGGAAACACCATATATTTT.

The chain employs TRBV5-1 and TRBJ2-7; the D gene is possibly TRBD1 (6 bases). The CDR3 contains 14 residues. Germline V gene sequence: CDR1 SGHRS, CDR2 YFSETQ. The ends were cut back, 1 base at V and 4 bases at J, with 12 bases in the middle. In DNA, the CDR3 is TGCGCCAGCAGCTTGAGGACAGTGGGGTACGAGCAGTACTTC. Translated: CASSLRTVGYEQYF.

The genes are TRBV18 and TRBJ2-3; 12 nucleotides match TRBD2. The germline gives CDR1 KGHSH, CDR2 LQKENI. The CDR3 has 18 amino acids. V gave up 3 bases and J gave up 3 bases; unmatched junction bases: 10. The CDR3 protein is CASSPSRTSGAGTDTQYF. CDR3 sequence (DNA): TGTGCCAGCTCACCGAGTAGGACTAGCGGGGCTGGTACAGATACGCAGTATTTT.

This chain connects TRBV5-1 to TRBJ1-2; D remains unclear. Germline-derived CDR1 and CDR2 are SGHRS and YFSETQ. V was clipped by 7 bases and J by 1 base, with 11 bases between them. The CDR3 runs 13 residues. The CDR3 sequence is CASGLGNNYGYTF. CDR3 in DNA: TGCGCCAGCGGACTGGGGAATAACTATGGCTACACCTTC.

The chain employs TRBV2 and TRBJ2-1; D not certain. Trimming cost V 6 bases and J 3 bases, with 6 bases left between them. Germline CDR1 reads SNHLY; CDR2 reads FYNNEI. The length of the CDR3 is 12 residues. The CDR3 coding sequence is TGTGCCAGCAGAGTAGACTACAATGAGCAGTTCTTC. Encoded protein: CASRVDYNEQFF.